What follows are 22 T cell receptor beta chains derived from one specimen sequenced in a study of T-cell memory formation after mild COVID-19. Each CDR3 protein is one row after TCRdb ran MiXCR on the 5' RACE reads. The sample has fewer than 450,000 distinct CDR3 sequences; 20% to 25% are singletons. Material for sequencing was PBMCs or a T cell subset sorted from them (not recorded which). The source is an adult woman who had mild COVID-19 (a few samples of this study predate the infection). Cell type and time point are not known.

This clonotype occurred a few times. CDR3 coding DNA: TGTGCCAGCAGCAATGAAGGGTTCTCTTCAGATACGCAGTATTTT. As protein: CASSNEGFSSDTQYF. V usage is TRBV12-3 or TRBV12-4 and J usage is TRBJ2-3; D call uncertain. The CDR3 has 15 residues. Trimming cost V 6 bases and J 4 bases, with 17 bases left between them.

Only a few counts were recorded for this clonotype. V usage is TRBV5-1 and J usage is TRBJ2-3; either TRBD1 or TRBD2 may supply D (5 bases each). Trimming stripped 3 bases from V and 2 bases from J, with 19 bases between. Germline-derived CDR1 and CDR2 are SGHRS and YFSETQ. The CDR3 spans 17 residues. CDR3 nucleotide sequence: TGCGCCAGCAGCTCGTCCGGGACGAACTACCTCACAGATACGCAGTATTTT. Its translation: CASSSSGTNYLTDTQYF. Supplemented by reference TRBV5-1 and TRBJ2-3, the full variable domain reads KAGVTQTPRYLIKTRGQQVTLSCSPISGHRSVSWYQQTPGQGLQFLFEYFSETQRNKGNFPGRFSGRQFSNSRSEMNVSTLELGDSALYLCASSSSGTNYLTDTQYFGPGTRLTVL.

This clonotype was observed a handful of times. The chain couples TRBV7-3 to TRBJ2-1, with a possible D match to TRBD1 (6 bases). V gave up 5 bases and J gave up 8 bases, with 16 bases separating them. The CDR3 length is 14 residues. Per germline, CDR1 SGHTA and CDR2 FQGTGA. CDR3 coding DNA: TGTGCCAGCAGCCCGAAGACAGGTTGGGATGAGCAGTTCTTC. Translation: CASSPKTGWDEQFF.

This clonotype showed up just a few times. V usage is TRBV5-1 and J usage is TRBJ2-7, with 9 bases identical to TRBD2. The germline CDR1 and CDR2 sequences are SGHRS and YFSETQ. V lost 4 bases and J lost 0; bases outside the gene matches: 2. The CDR3 has 14 residues. The chain's CDR3 is CASSRTSASYEQYF. CDR3 sequence (DNA): TGCGCCAGCAGCCGGACTAGCGCCTCCTACGAGCAGTACTTC.

The chain links TRBV13 to TRBJ2-4; either TRBD1 or TRBD2 may fit D (5 bases each). The CDR3 loop spans 16 amino acids. V lost 5 bases to trimming and J lost 0 bases, with 14 bases between them. The germline CDR1 and CDR2 sequences are PRHDT and FYEKMQ (reference sequence). Here the CDR3 DNA reads TGTGCCAGCAGCCCGTGGGGGAATCTAGCCAAAAACATTCAGTACTTC. It translates to CASSPWGNLAKNIQYF.

V usage is TRBV5-1 and J usage is TRBJ2-5; D is unresolved. Germline lookup yields CDR1 SGHRS and CDR2 YFSETQ. The length of the CDR3 is 15 residues. The germline V and J ends were trimmed by 0 bases and 2 bases, with 11 bases remaining between them. This CDR3 is CASSLGTPSQETQYF. The CDR3 region has the DNA TGCGCCAGCAGCTTGGGCACTCCGTCGCAAGAGACCCAGTACTTC.

The chain uses TRBV2 and TRBJ2-5; D call uncertain. Germline V gene data show CDR1 as SNHLY and CDR2 as FYNNEI. This CDR3 region has 13 residues. Trimming cost V 7 bases and J 7 bases, with 16 bases left between them. The CDR3 region has the DNA TGTGCCAGCATCCGAGGAACGGCCGGGACCCAGTACTTC. Encoded protein: CASIRGTAGTQYF.

This clonotype occurred a few times. V and J are TRBV18 and TRBJ2-3; D unresolved. The CDR3 extends over 13 amino acids. V was shortened by 6 bases and J by 0 bases, with 7 bases between the two germline ends. Per the germline V gene, CDR1 is KGHSH and CDR2 is LQKENI. Here the CDR3 reads CASSADSTDTQYF. The CDR3 region has the DNA TGTGCCAGCTCGGCGGATAGCACAGATACGCAGTATTTT.

The V and J genes are TRBV28 and TRBJ2-6; 7 bases line up with TRBD1. The V gene end was trimmed by 4 bases and the J gene end by 2 bases; junction bases not matched to a gene: 2. This CDR3 comprises 15 residues. Germline V lookup: CDR1 MDHEN, CDR2 SYDVKM. The CDR3 loop is CASSSQGAGANVLTF. The DNA of the CDR3 is TGTGCCAGCAGTTCTCAGGGGGCTGGGGCCAACGTCCTGACTTTC.

The V and J genes are TRBV5-1 and TRBJ2-1; 7 bases match TRBD2. The trim removed 2 bases at V and 3 bases at J, leaving 5 bases unmatched. The length of the CDR3 is 15 residues. The germline V gene encodes CDR1 SGHRS and CDR2 YFSETQ. CDR3 nucleotide sequence: TGCGCCAGCAGCTTTGGAGCGGGATTCTACAATGAGCAGTTCTTC. Amino acids: CASSFGAGFYNEQFF.

The chain carries TRBV4-1 and TRBJ1-2, with D possibly matching TRBD1 (5 bases). Trimming shortened V by 0 bases and J by 5 bases, and 16 bases separated the two germline ends. The CDR3 is 16 amino acids. Germline V lookup: CDR1 MGHRA, CDR2 YSYEKL. CDR3 in amino acids: CASSQDRFAGQYGYTF. The CDR3 DNA follows: TGCGCCAGCAGCCAAGACCGTTTTGCAGGGCAGTATGGCTACACCTTC.

This clonotype was observed a handful of times. The chain links TRBV4-3 to TRBJ2-6; no definite D call. Germline values: CDR1 LGHNA, CDR2 YSLEER. The CDR3 is 15 amino acids. V shed 1 base and J shed 4 bases, with 8 bases lying between them. The CDR3 reads CASSQVLGGANVLTF. The DNA of the CDR3 is TGCGCCAGCAGCCAAGTCCTGGGGGGGGCCAACGTCCTGACTTTC.

The chain is built from TRBV20-1 and TRBJ2-7; 7 positions match TRBD2. V lost 3 bases, J lost 2 bases, and 7 bases stayed unmatched. The germline CDR1 and CDR2 sequences are DFQATT and SNEGSKA (reference sequence). This CDR3 comprises 14 residues. CDR3: CSARAASGTYEQYF. The CDR3 bases are TGCAGTGCTAGGGCGGCTAGCGGAACCTACGAGCAGTACTTC.

V gene TRBV2 combines with J gene TRBJ1-1; TRBD1 is a possible D gene (6 bases). The CDR3 is 14 amino acids. Germline V gene lookup returns CDR1 SNHLY and CDR2 FYNNEI. Deletions cut 6 bases from V and 1 base from J, with 12 bases between. The CDR3 coding sequence is TGTGCCAGCAGGGGGGGCGGATGGAACACTGAAGCTTTCTTT. Protein: CASRGGGWNTEAFF.

This clonotype was seen a single time. This chain links TRBV13 with TRBJ1-1; 9 bases agree with TRBD1. Germline V lookup: CDR1 PRHDT, CDR2 FYEKMQ (reference sequence). The length of the CDR3 is 15 residues. The ends lost 2 bases at V and 4 bases at J; junction bases unmatched: 5. The CDR3 DNA follows: TGTGCCAGCAGCTTACGACAGGGGGGCATCACTGAAGCTTTCTTT. Protein: CASSLRQGGITEAFF.

This clonotype showed up just a few times. The chain uses TRBV24-1 and TRBJ2-5; 11 nucleotides line up with TRBD1. The V gene's germline CDR1 is KGHDR and CDR2 SFDVKD. CDR3 length equals 15 residues. V dropped 3 bases and J dropped 2; count of bases not matched to a gene: 1. The CDR3 sequence is CATSDGQGAQETQYF. The CDR3 DNA reads as TGTGCCACCAGTGATGGACAGGGGGCTCAAGAGACCCAGTACTTC.

This clonotype was seen only a few times. V gene TRBV20-1 combines with J gene TRBJ2-1; D remains ambiguous. This CDR3 comprises 14 residues. V shed 0 bases and J shed 1 base, with 7 bases lying between them. Germline values: CDR1 DFQATT, CDR2 SNEGSKA (reference sequence). CDR3 nucleotide sequence: TGCAGTGCTAGAGATCGAAGGTCCTACAATGAGCAGTTCTTC. Its translation: CSARDRRSYNEQFF.

In this sample, this clonotype turned up a few times. This chain links TRBV18 with TRBJ2-4, with TRBD1 identical over 11 bases. This CDR3 is 14 amino acids long. The germline V gene encodes CDR1 KGHSH and CDR2 LQKENI. V lost 5 bases to trimming and J lost 7 bases; unmatched junction nucleotides: 4. The CDR3 protein is CASSSGTGGNIQYF. CDR3 sequence (DNA): TGTGCCAGCTCATCCGGGACAGGGGGGAACATTCAGTACTTC.

The CDR3 nucleotides are TGTGCCAGCAGCGTAGGTCAGCGGGAGGACCACAATGAGCAGTTCTTC. Amino acid sequence: CASSVGQREDHNEQFF. The J gene is TRBJ2-1, the V gene TRBV9, with 9 nucleotides matching TRBD2. Germline CDR1 and CDR2: SGDLS and YYNGEE. CDR3 length: 16 amino acids. Unmatched junction bases numbered 6, after V lost 0 bases and J lost 5 bases.

The CDR3 sequence is CASSLSPLQGAPYNEQFF. The CDR3 region has the DNA TGTGCCAGCAGCTTGTCCCCTCTACAGGGGGCCCCCTACAATGAGCAGTTCTTC. The chain carries TRBV5-6 and TRBJ2-1; 9 bases align to TRBD1. Germline V gene data show CDR1 as SGHDT and CDR2 as YYEEEE. J was trimmed by 2 bases and V by 1 base; bases with no gene match: 10. There are 18 residues in the CDR3.

This clonotype was picked up a small number of times. Here the CDR3 DNA reads TGCGCCAGCAGCGCCGACGGAAACTATGGCTACACCTTC. This codes for CASSADGNYGYTF. The V call is TRBV5-1, the J call TRBJ1-2; D call uncertain. The V and J ends lost 4 bases and 2 bases respectively, with 9 bases between them. Germline CDR1 SGHRS, CDR2 YFSETQ. The CDR3 consists of 13 residues.

There are a few counts of this clonotype. V and J are TRBV5-1 and TRBJ1-4, with 8 bases that match TRBD1. The CDR3 length is 14 residues. Germline V gene data show CDR1 as SGHRS and CDR2 as YFSETQ. The junction had 4 bases not matched to a gene; V was cut back by 5 bases and J by 4 bases. The CDR3 coding sequence is TGCGCCAGCAGTCAGGGGGCGCTTAATGAAAAACTGTTTTTT. It encodes CASSQGALNEKLFF.